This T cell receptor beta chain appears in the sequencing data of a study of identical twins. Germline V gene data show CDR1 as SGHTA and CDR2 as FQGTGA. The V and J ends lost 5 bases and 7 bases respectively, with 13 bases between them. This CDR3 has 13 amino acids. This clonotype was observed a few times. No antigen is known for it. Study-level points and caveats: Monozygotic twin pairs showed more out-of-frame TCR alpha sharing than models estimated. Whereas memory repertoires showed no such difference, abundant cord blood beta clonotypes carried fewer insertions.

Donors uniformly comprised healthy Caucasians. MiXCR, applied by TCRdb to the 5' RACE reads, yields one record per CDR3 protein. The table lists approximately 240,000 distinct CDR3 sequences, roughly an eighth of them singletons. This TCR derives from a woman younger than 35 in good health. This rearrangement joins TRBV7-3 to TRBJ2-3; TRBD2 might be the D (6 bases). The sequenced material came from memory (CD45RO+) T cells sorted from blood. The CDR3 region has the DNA TGTGCCAGCAGCGAGGACTACTCCAATACGCAGTATTTT. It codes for CASSEDYSNTQYF.